The following is a T cell receptor (beta chain) sequence with its context. Its antigen is currently unknown. Germline V CDR1 and CDR2: SGHTA, FQGTGA. V was clipped by 5 bases and J by 5 bases, with 13 bases between them. CDR3 length: 13 amino acids. Treatment: roughly 10-day PBMC culture with coronavirus spike peptide pools or control peptides (ViraFEST assay). These data originate in a study of vaccination and CD4 T cells after COVID-19. The overall study: Sampling after COVID took place at a median of about 98 days (range 35 to 161) following diagnosis.

The study, taken as a whole, reports: This study had few convalescent patients and no early post-infection samples. For convalescent patients, 304 of the 307 vaccine-specific clones analyzed were classified as spike mono-reactive. Going from roughly 21 to 40, median SARS-CoV-2-reactive clonotypes did not rise significantly.

Sequencing of cultured CD4+ T cell DNA used the Oncomine TCR Beta short-read assay. MiXCR was run by TCRdb on the PCR reads, yielding one entry per CDR3 protein. The sample holds roughly 12,000 distinct CDR3 sequences, around 50% seen once. The source material was CD4+ T cells from blood, cultured in vitro. This sequence originates from a human donor who had recovered from COVID-19. This chain uses TRBV7-3 with TRBJ2-7; D is ambiguous. As DNA, the CDR3 is TGTGCCAGCAGCGCCACGGGTCGGGACGAGCAGTACTTC. Amino acid sequence: CASSATGRDEQYF.